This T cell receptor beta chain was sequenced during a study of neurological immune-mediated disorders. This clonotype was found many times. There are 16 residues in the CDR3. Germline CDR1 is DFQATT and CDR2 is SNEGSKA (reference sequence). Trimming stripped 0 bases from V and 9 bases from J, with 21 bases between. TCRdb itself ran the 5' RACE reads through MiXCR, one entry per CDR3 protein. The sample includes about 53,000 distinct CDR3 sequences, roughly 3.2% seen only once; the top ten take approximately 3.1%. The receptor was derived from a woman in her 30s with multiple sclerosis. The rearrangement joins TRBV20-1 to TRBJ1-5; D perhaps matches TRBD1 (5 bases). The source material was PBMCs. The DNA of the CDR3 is TGCAGTGCTAGAGATTACCCCACCGGGGGGATGGGGCCCCAGCATTTT. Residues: CSARDYPTGGMGPQHF.